This TCR beta chain derives from a study of OX40 agonist ivuxolimab in advanced cancers. Profiled with immunoSEQ multiplex PCR; TCRdb holds only in-frame clones, not every one. Of under 50,000 clones listed, 88% are singletons. Any history of autoimmune disease or systemic immunosuppression disqualified patients. The ends lost 4 bases at V and 3 bases at J; junction bases unmatched: 10. The germline V gene has CDR1 SGHNT and CDR2 YYREEE (reference sequence). This CDR3 is 17 amino acids long. The study's findings and limits: What antigens the expanded peripheral T cells recognized was never established.

The sample holds one count of this clone. Antigen unknown. The chain employs TRBV5-4 and TRBJ2-1; 10 nucleotides line up with TRBD2. The sequence derives from an adult with an advanced solid tumor such as melanoma, head and neck, liver or kidney cancer. Material: CD4+ or CD8+ T cells sorted from blood, obtained in a trial of the OX40 agonist ivuxolimab. The CDR3 region is CASSREGLAGGYNEQFF. The CDR3 bases are TGTGCCAGCAGCCGGGAGGGGTTAGCGGGAGGCTACAATGAGCAGTTCTTC. The complete variable domain, with remaining parts taken from reference TRBV5-4 and TRBJ2-1, reads ETGVTQSPTHLIKTRGQQVTLRCSSQSGHNTVSWYQQALGQGPQFIFQYYREEENGRGNFPPRFSGLQFPNYSSELNVNALELDDSALYLCASSREGLAGGYNEQFFGPGTRLTVL.